What follows are 27 T cell receptor beta chains derived from one specimen sequenced in a study of T cells in Graves' hyperthyroidism and ophthalmopathy. Amplification of TCR beta CDR3 regions was performed using RNA transcripts as template. The HTBI set primed first-round TCR CDR3 RT-PCR. TCRdb reprocessed the multiplex PCR reads via MiXCR and lists one record per CDR3 protein. The sample has a few hundred thousand distinct CDR3 sequences, 20% to 25% seen once. The sequencing input was blood. Receptors were obtained from a man over 45 with Graves' hyperthyroidism.

At least ten counts were recorded for this clonotype. The chain carries TRBV12-3 or TRBV12-4 and TRBJ2-4, with D perhaps TRBD1 (5 bases). The CDR3 length is 14 residues. V lost 6 bases and J lost 3, with 12 bases in between. CDR3 bases: TGTGCCAGCAGGCAGGGATTAGGCAAAAACATTCAGTACTTC. Its translation is CASRQGLGKNIQYF.

V is TRBV29-1 and J is TRBJ2-1; TRBD2 aligns across 11 bases. Germline assignment: CDR1 SQVTM and CDR2 ANQGSEA. With 5 bases clipped from V and 3 bases from J, the junction kept 15 bases outside the gene matches. This CDR3 has 18 amino acids. Written as DNA, the CDR3 is TGCAGCGTTACGCAGGACCCCTGGGGGACTAGCGGCTACAATGAGCAGTTCTTC. Translation: CSVTQDPWGTSGYNEQFF.

The sample holds many counts of this clonotype. This rearrangement joins TRBV28 to TRBJ2-7; a weak D match, TRBD2 (7 bases). This CDR3 is built from 13 residues. The V end was cut by 7 bases, the J end by 5 bases, with 15 bases between. Germline lookup yields CDR1 MDHEN and CDR2 SYDVKM. The CDR3 loop is CASTSGGGDEQYF. The CDR3 DNA is TGTGCCAGCACCTCCGGCGGGGGCGACGAGCAGTACTTC. Complete variable domain (other parts from reference TRBV28 and TRBJ2-7): DVKVTQSSRYLVKRTGEKVFLECVQDMDHENMFWYRQDPGLGLRLIYFSYDVKMKEKGDIPEGYSVSREKKERFSLILESASTNQTSMYLCASTSGGGDEQYFGPGTRLTVT.

This clonotype was picked up one time. The chain recombines TRBV28 with TRBJ1-2; 8 bases are a match to TRBD1. Losses at the gene ends were 6 bases for V and 7 bases for J; bases not matched to a gene: 10. The CDR3 is 14 amino acids. Germline assignment: CDR1 MDHEN and CDR2 SYDVKM. The DNA for the CDR3 is TGTGCCAGCAGGGCAGGGGGCGCTTTATTTGGCTACACCTTC. Its translation: CASRAGGALFGYTF.

This rearrangement joins TRBV7-9 to TRBJ2-1; 8 nucleotides align to TRBD1. CDR1 and CDR2 from the germline V gene are SEHNR and FQNEAQ (reference sequence). The CDR3 is 13 amino acids. The J segment lost 8 bases and the V segment lost 6 bases, leaving 6 bases of the junction unmatched. CDR3 bases: TGTGCCAGCAGTATAGACAGGGGCGATGAGCAGTTCTTC. It yields the protein CASSIDRGDEQFF. The full variable domain, with the rest looked up from reference TRBV7-9 and TRBJ2-1, is DTGVSQNPRHKITKRGQNVTFRCDPISEHNRLYWYRQTLGQGPEFLTYFQNEAQLEKSRLLSDRFSAERPKGSFSTLEIQRTEQGDSAMYLCASSIDRGDEQFFGPGTRLTVL.

About this clonotype itself: A much larger clone differs by one base, so this may be a read error. The genes are TRBV2 and TRBJ2-1; 7 bases agree with TRBD1. V lost 10 bases to trimming and J lost 5 bases; unmatched junction nucleotides: 14. Germline CDR1 SNHLY, CDR2 FYNNEI. The CDR3 loop spans 15 amino acids. The CDR3 sequence is CATRAGTDYNNEQFF. CDR3 bases: TGTGCCACCCGGGCAGGGACAGATTACAACAATGAGCAGTTCTTC.

The chain links TRBV5-4 to TRBJ2-3; 10 bases are shared with TRBD2. Germline lookup yields CDR1 SGHNT and CDR2 YYREEE (reference sequence). This CDR3 is built from 15 residues. V lost 9 bases, J lost 4 bases, and 11 bases stayed unmatched. DNA for the CDR3: TGTGCCACCAAACCGGGACTAGCGTCTGCAGATACGCAGTATTTT. It specifies CATKPGLASADTQYF.

This clonotype was detected only a few times. This chain connects TRBV6-2 or TRBV6-3 to TRBJ1-1; D possibly corresponds to TRBD1 (6 bases). Germline loops: CDR1 MNHEY, CDR2 SVGEGT. The CDR3 consists of 17 residues. Trimming cost V 7 bases and J 2 bases, with 23 bases left between them. The CDR3 DNA reads as TGTGCCAGCATTACTACCTGGGGGCCACGGGCCAACACTGAAGCTTTCTTT. This gives the protein CASITTWGPRANTEAFF.

The chain links TRBV5-1 to TRBJ2-6; D not certain. The V gene lost 0 bases and the J gene lost 0 bases, with 4 bases spanning the gap. Germline lookup yields CDR1 SGHRS and CDR2 YFSETQ. The CDR3 extends over 15 amino acids. CDR3: CASSLDHSGANVLTF. CDR3 in DNA: TGCGCCAGCAGCTTGGATCACTCTGGGGCCAACGTCCTGACTTTC. The variable domain in full, completed from reference TRBV5-1 and TRBJ2-6, reads KAGVTQTPRYLIKTRGQQVTLSCSPISGHRSVSWYQQTPGQGLQFLFEYFSETQRNKGNFPGRFSGRQFSNSRSEMNVSTLELGDSALYLCASSLDHSGANVLTFGAGSRLTVL.

The V and J genes are TRBV30 and TRBJ2-2, with 7 bases fitting TRBD1. CDR3 length: 14 residues. With 5 bases clipped from V and 0 bases from J, the junction kept 3 bases outside the gene matches. Per germline, CDR1 GTSNPN and CDR2 SVGIG (reference sequence). The CDR3 protein is CAWRGQSNTGELFF. CDR3 bases: TGTGCCTGGCGGGGACAGTCGAACACCGGGGAGCTGTTTTTT.

The rearrangement links TRBV10-3 to TRBJ2-7; D gene uncertain. Germline lookup yields CDR1 ENHRY and CDR2 SYGVKD. The CDR3 has 12 residues. V was cut by 3 bases and J by 11 bases, with 14 bases left in between. The chain's CDR3 is CAISDPGREEYF. Written as DNA, the CDR3 is TGTGCCATCAGTGACCCTGGACGTGAGGAGTACTTC.

This clonotype appeared a single time. The chain uses TRBV5-4 and TRBJ2-2; 14 bases align to TRBD2. The CDR3 runs 19 residues. CDR1 SGHNT and CDR2 YYREEE come from the germline V gene (reference sequence). The V gene end was trimmed by 3 bases and the J gene end by 1 base; junction bases not matched to a gene: 8. Here the CDR3 reads CASSSPGLAGGLNTGELFF. CDR3 DNA: TGTGCCAGCAGCTCGCCCGGACTAGCGGGAGGACTGAACACCGGGGAGCTGTTTTTT.

The rearrangement links TRBV2 to TRBJ1-4; TRBD1 might be the D (5 bases). Trimming took off 7 bases at V and 4 bases at J, with 10 bases between the two ends. The CDR3 contains 13 residues. Germline values: CDR1 SNHLY, CDR2 FYNNEI. The CDR3 spells CASKGGGNEKLFF. Here the CDR3 DNA reads TGTGCCAGCAAAGGCGGGGGTAATGAAAAACTGTTTTTT.

This clonotype occurred many times. The V gene is TRBV27, the J gene TRBJ2-7; the D gene could be TRBD1 or TRBD2 (7 bases each). With 2 bases removed from V and 6 bases from J, the gap between germline ends came to 17 bases. There are 15 residues in the CDR3. Germline assignment: CDR1 MNHEY and CDR2 SMNVEV (reference sequence). The DNA for the CDR3 is TGTGCCAGCAGTTTACGAGCAGGGGGGGTCCGCGAGCAGTACTTC. Protein sequence: CASSLRAGGVREQYF.

V usage is TRBV12-3 or TRBV12-4 and J usage is TRBJ2-5; 8 nucleotides agree with TRBD1. CDR3 length: 13 residues. The trim removed 5 bases at V and 7 bases at J, leaving 6 bases unmatched. The CDR3 region is CASSAGQGATQYF. The DNA for the CDR3 is TGTGCCAGCAGTGCTGGACAGGGAGCGACCCAGTACTTC.

This clonotype occurred a few times. This chain links TRBV20-1 with TRBJ2-2, with D possibly matching TRBD2 (6 bases). The CDR3 is 17 amino acids. Germline loops: CDR1 DFQATT, CDR2 SNEGSKA (reference sequence). Trimming took off 2 bases at V and 5 bases at J, with 21 bases between the two ends. Here the CDR3 DNA reads TGCAGTGCTAGACCCCCCGGGACTCCAGAACTAACCGGGGAGCTGTTTTTT. The encoded protein is CSARPPGTPELTGELFF.

This clonotype has a handful of counts. The chain uses TRBV11-1 and TRBJ1-1; no clear D gene. Per germline, CDR1 SGHAT and CDR2 FQDESV (reference sequence). Deletions cut 3 bases from V and 8 bases from J, with 10 bases between. The CDR3 totals 12 residues. This CDR3 reads CASSFSNAEAFF. CDR3 DNA: TGTGCCAGCAGCTTTTCGAACGCAGAAGCTTTCTTT.

This clonotype was seen just once. This sequence joins TRBV6-2 or TRBV6-3 and TRBJ2-3; D unresolved. Per germline, CDR1 MNHEY and CDR2 SVGEGT. The CDR3 covers 15 residues. V shed 0 bases and J shed 2 bases, with 9 bases lying between them. The CDR3 DNA reads TGTGCCAGCAGTTACTCGGCCCAGTTCACAGATACGCAGTATTTT. It specifies CASSYSAQFTDTQYF.

V gene TRBV12-3 or TRBV12-4 combines with J gene TRBJ2-5, with no clear D. Trimming removed 5 bases at V and 4 bases at J, with 5 bases between. CDR3 size: 11 residues. CDR3 sequence reads: CASSKVETQYF. The DNA of the CDR3 is TGTGCCAGCAGTAAGGTAGAGACCCAGTACTTC.

V usage is TRBV3-1 and J usage is TRBJ2-5; D uncertain. V was trimmed by 0 bases and J by 0 bases, leaving 11 bases between them. This CDR3 has 16 residues. Germline-derived CDR1 and CDR2 are LGHDT and YNNKEL (reference sequence). CDR3 residues: CASSQDLPRYQETQYF. The CDR3 bases are TGTGCCAGCAGCCAAGATCTCCCCAGGTACCAAGAGACCCAGTACTTC.

This clonotype showed up many times. The V gene is TRBV7-2, the J gene TRBJ2-5; 7 bases line up with TRBD2. The V gene's germline CDR1 is SGHTA and CDR2 FQGNSA. Trimming took 2 bases from V and 2 from J; bases not matched to a gene: 8. The CDR3 extends over 16 amino acids. The CDR3 sequence is CASSLSGASGQETQYF. CDR3 DNA sequence: TGTGCCAGCAGCTTATCCGGGGCTAGCGGACAAGAGACCCAGTACTTC.

This clonotype was seen a handful of times. The V call is TRBV30, the J call TRBJ2-1; no clear D gene. Germline V CDR1 and CDR2: GTSNPN, SVGIG (reference sequence). Trimming removed 2 bases from V and 0 bases from J, with 11 bases in between. The CDR3 totals 15 residues. The CDR3 loop reads CAWSRRMSSYNEQFF. CDR3 DNA sequence: TGTGCCTGGAGTAGGCGGATGAGCTCCTACAATGAGCAGTTCTTC.

This clonotype has only a few counts. This chain links TRBV30 with TRBJ1-5; 7 bases are shared with TRBD1. This CDR3 contains 14 residues. The germline gives CDR1 GTSNPN, CDR2 SVGIG (reference sequence). V trimming: 1 base; J trimming: 9 bases; junction bases outside the gene matches: 9. Here the CDR3 reads CAWSAPGGFGPQHF. The CDR3 region has the DNA TGTGCCTGGAGTGCCCCAGGGGGATTCGGGCCCCAGCATTTT.

This clonotype was seen only a few times. The chain recombines TRBV10-3 with TRBJ2-3, with D perhaps matching TRBD1 or TRBD2 (6 bases each). Germline values: CDR1 ENHRY, CDR2 SYGVKD. The CDR3 spans 14 residues. V was pared by 6 bases and J by 0 bases, with 10 bases between. DNA for the CDR3: TGTGCCATCAGGACGGGGGCTAGCACAGATACGCAGTATTTT. As protein: CAIRTGASTDTQYF.

This clonotype was found a few times. The CDR3 DNA reads as TGCGCCAGCAGCTCCCAGGGGAAAGATTCACCCCTCCACTTT. It yields the protein CASSSQGKDSPLHF. The chain combines TRBV5-1 with TRBJ1-6; D possibly corresponds to TRBD1 (6 bases). The CDR3 is 14 amino acids. Looked up from germline, CDR1 is SGHRS and CDR2 is YFSETQ. V gave up 3 bases and J gave up 8 bases, with 12 bases separating them.

This chain joins TRBV7-9 and TRBJ2-3; TRBD2 agrees at 8 bases. Germline assignment: CDR1 SEHNR and CDR2 FQNEAQ (reference sequence). The V segment lost 1 base and the J segment 2 bases; nucleotides outside the gene matches: 8. CDR3 length: 17 residues. CDR3 loop: CASSLVSLADNTDTQYF. In DNA form, the CDR3 reads TGTGCCAGCAGCTTAGTATCACTAGCGGATAACACAGATACGCAGTATTTT. The full variable domain, in which reference TRBV7-9 and TRBJ2-3 provide the parts outside the CDR3, is DTGVSQNPRHKITKRGQNVTFRCDPISEHNRLYWYRQTLGQGPEFLTYFQNEAQLEKSRLLSDRFSAERPKGSFSTLEIQRTEQGDSAMYLCASSLVSLADNTDTQYFGPGTRLTVL.

The V and J genes are TRBV28 and TRBJ2-1, with 8 nucleotides matching TRBD2. CDR1 is MDHEN, CDR2 SYDVKM, per germline. The CDR3 runs 17 residues. The V and J ends lost 3 bases and 8 bases, in that order; junction bases with no gene match: 15. The DNA for the CDR3 is TGTGCCAGCAGTTTTAAACGGGAGGGGACTTCCAGAGATGAGCAGTTCTTC. Translating gives CASSFKREGTSRDEQFF.